Presented here are 22 T cell receptor beta chains from one specimen sequenced in a study of T cells in Graves' hyperthyroidism and ophthalmopathy. Amplified TCR beta CDR3 regions derived from RNA transcripts. The study used the HTBI primer set for a first-round RT-PCR of the TCR CDR3. TCRdb reprocessed the multiplex PCR reads with MiXCR, giving one entry per CDR3 protein. The table lists under 450,000 distinct CDR3 sequences, approximately 15% of them singletons, with roughly 8% in the top ten. Specimen: blood. The receptors were sampled from a young woman with Graves' hyperthyroidism.

The genes are TRBV12-3 or TRBV12-4 and TRBJ2-7; 11 positions match TRBD2. The CDR3 consists of 19 residues. Trimming took 6 bases from V and 3 from J; bases not matched to a gene: 19. The CDR3 region is CASSPHQQASGRSFYEQYF. The CDR3, as DNA: TGTGCCAGCAGCCCGCACCAGCAGGCTAGCGGGAGGTCCTTCTACGAGCAGTACTTC.

This clonotype has ten or more counts. The CDR3 region has the DNA TGTGCCAGCAGTTGGGCCGGCGGGGAGGGGAAAAGGGATGGCTACACCTTC. It yields the protein CASSWAGGEGKRDGYTF. The rearrangement uses TRBV6-1 and TRBJ1-2; possibly TRBD1 for D (5 bases). Germline loops: CDR1 MNHNS, CDR2 SASEGT. The CDR3 consists of 17 residues. Deletions cut 5 bases from V and 6 bases from J, with 25 bases between.

In regard to this clonotype: A much bigger clone sits one base away, suggesting this may be a read error. The chain recombines TRBV10-3 with TRBJ2-7, with 7 bases lining up with TRBD1. Per germline, CDR1 ENHRY and CDR2 SYGVKD. The CDR3 is 16 amino acids. Trimming removed 0 bases from V and 2 bases from J; junction bases left unmatched: 7. The CDR3 DNA follows: TGTGCCATCAGTGAGTCTGACCCGGGACAGCCCTACGAGCAGTACTTC. Protein product: CAISESDPGQPYEQYF.

This clonotype was seen many times. The chain recombines TRBV11-2 with TRBJ2-7; D unclear. The length of the CDR3 is 13 residues. The germline V gene has CDR1 SGHAT and CDR2 FQNNGV. The ends were cut back, 8 bases at V and 0 bases at J, with 11 bases in the middle. The CDR3 DNA sequence: TGTGCCAGCCGGCCGGCTAGCTCCTACGAGCAGTACTTC. This translates into CASRPASSYEQYF.

This clonotype was seen many times. This chain links TRBV2 with TRBJ2-7, with D possibly being TRBD2 (5 bases). Per the germline V gene, CDR1 is SNHLY and CDR2 is FYNNEI. The CDR3 consists of 13 residues. Trimming removed 3 bases from V and 2 bases from J, with 8 bases in between. As DNA, the CDR3 is TGTGCCAGCAGTGAGAACGGGGCCTACGAGCAGTACTTC. This encodes CASSENGAYEQYF.

This clonotype was seen at least ten times. The rearrangement uses TRBV6-6 and TRBJ1-5; 9 bases align to TRBD1. The CDR3 has 16 amino acids. CDR1 is MNHNY, CDR2 SVGAGI, per germline (reference sequence). The V gene end was trimmed by 0 bases and the J gene end by 6 bases; junction bases not matched to a gene: 6. The CDR3 sequence is CASSYSGTGQAQPQHF. CDR3 nucleotide sequence: TGTGCCAGCAGTTACTCAGGGACAGGGCAAGCTCAGCCCCAGCATTTT.

This clonotype was recorded many times. V is TRBV28 and J is TRBJ2-1; D possibly matches TRBD1 or TRBD2 (5 bases each). The CDR3 length is 12 residues. Trimming took off 3 bases at V and 7 bases at J, with 7 bases between the two ends. Germline CDR1 MDHEN, CDR2 SYDVKM. Here the CDR3 DNA reads TGTGCCAGCAGTTTGGGGGAGAATGAGCAGTTCTTC. It yields the protein CASSLGENEQFF.

This clonotype was observed at least ten times. J is TRBJ2-2 and V is TRBV30; D possibly corresponds to TRBD2 (5 bases). Per germline, CDR1 GTSNPN and CDR2 SVGIG (reference sequence). V shed 2 bases and J shed 8 bases, with 18 bases lying between them. The CDR3 consists of 15 residues. CDR3 sequence (DNA): TGTGCCTGGAGTATCCGACTTACCTCGGGAGGGGAGCTGTTTTTT. Translation: CAWSIRLTSGGELFF.

CDR3 nucleotide sequence: TGTGCCAGCAGCACAGGGGGGCAGACCCAGTACTTC. It encodes CASSTGGQTQYF. The chain couples TRBV28 to TRBJ2-5; 8 bases are a match to TRBD1. The CDR3 runs to 12 residues. The trim removed 6 bases at V and 6 bases at J, leaving 3 bases unmatched. Looked up from germline, CDR1 is MDHEN and CDR2 is SYDVKM.

This chain joins TRBV18 and TRBJ2-5; tentative D call: TRBD2 (5 bases). Germline CDR1 reads KGHSH; CDR2 reads LQKENI. Trimming removed 3 bases from V and 5 bases from J, with 13 bases in between. The CDR3 is 14 residues long. CDR3 sequence (DNA): TGTGCCAGCTCACCCGACGGCGGGCGGGAGACCCAGTACTTC. It is translated as CASSPDGGRETQYF.

The chain is built from TRBV12-3 or TRBV12-4 and TRBJ2-1, with 8 bases aligning to TRBD2. This CDR3 comprises 18 residues. The junction had 14 bases not matched to a gene; V was cut back by 5 bases and J by 2 bases. The CDR3 nucleotides read TGTGCCAGCAGTCCCGACCGGGGGGAGCGGGAGACCTACAATGAGCAGTTCTTC. This encodes CASSPDRGERETYNEQFF.

The chain employs TRBV5-5 and TRBJ1-4, with D maybe TRBD1 (5 bases). The CDR3 consists of 18 residues. CDR1 and CDR2 from the germline V gene are SGHKS and YYEKEE (reference sequence). V was pared by 0 bases and J by 3 bases, with 18 bases between. As DNA, the CDR3 is TGTGCCAGCAGCTTGGTACCGACCCTCGGGGGAGCTAATGAAAAACTGTTTTTT. It specifies CASSLVPTLGGANEKLFF.

Many counts were recorded for this clonotype. The V and J genes are TRBV20-1 and TRBJ1-5, with a weak D call TRBD1 (6 bases). Germline loops: CDR1 DFQATT, CDR2 SNEGSKA (reference sequence). This CDR3 is built from 15 residues. Trimming cost V 1 base and J 5 bases, with 15 bases left between them. CDR3 in amino acids: CSARVAPGVDQPQHF. The CDR3 bases are TGCAGTGCTAGAGTTGCCCCAGGGGTGGATCAGCCCCAGCATTTT.

This clonotype was found many times. The V call is TRBV7-9, the J call TRBJ1-1, with TRBD1 identical over 7 bases. The length of the CDR3 is 12 residues. Germline V gene sequence: CDR1 SEHNR, CDR2 FQNEAQ (reference sequence). V gave up 6 bases and J gave up 6 bases; unmatched junction bases: 4. CDR3 residues: CASRGGGAEAFF. CDR3 nucleotide sequence: TGTGCCAGCAGAGGGGGCGGGGCTGAAGCTTTCTTT.

Ten or more counts support this clonotype. The chain is built from TRBV7-9 and TRBJ2-1, with 7 bases matching TRBD2. Trimming removed 6 bases from V and 9 bases from J; junction bases left unmatched: 14. This CDR3 is built from 15 residues. Looked up from germline, CDR1 is SEHNR and CDR2 is FQNEAQ (reference sequence). The CDR3: CASRSLGGSFSEQFF. The DNA for the CDR3 is TGTGCCAGCAGGTCCCTAGGCGGGAGTTTCAGTGAGCAGTTCTTC.

About this clonotype: Mismatch with germline at one junction end may stem from a read error. V gene TRBV27 combines with J gene TRBJ2-2; 12 positions agree with TRBD2. The length of the CDR3 is 14 residues. Germline values: CDR1 MNHEY, CDR2 SMNVEV (reference sequence). CDR3 nucleotide sequence: TGCACGACTAGCGGGGGTTTCAACACCGGGGAGCTGTTTTTT. This encodes CTTSGGFNTGELFF.

This clonotype was counted at least ten times. V is TRBV5-1 and J is TRBJ1-1; 8 bases are shared with TRBD1. The length of the CDR3 is 14 residues. The germline V gene encodes CDR1 SGHRS and CDR2 YFSETQ. V lost 6 bases to trimming and J lost 1 base; unmatched junction nucleotides: 5. The DNA for the CDR3 is TGCGCCAGCACGGCAGGGGGCCCGAACACTGAAGCTTTCTTT. This translates into CASTAGGPNTEAFF. Filled out from reference TRBV5-1 and TRBJ1-1, the complete variable domain reads KAGVTQTPRYLIKTRGQQVTLSCSPISGHRSVSWYQQTPGQGLQFLFEYFSETQRNKGNFPGRFSGRQFSNSRSEMNVSTLELGDSALYLCASTAGGPNTEAFFGQGTRLTVV.

In this sample, this clonotype turned up many times. V gene TRBV6-1 combines with J gene TRBJ2-2; 10 nucleotides align to TRBD2. V was clipped by 5 bases and J by 4 bases; unmatched bases: 4. This CDR3 has 15 residues. Germline CDR1 and CDR2: MNHNS and SASEGT. The CDR3 region has the DNA TGTGCCAGCAGTCCTAGCGGGAGAAGCACCGGGGAGCTGTTTTTT. Translated, it gives CASSPSGRSTGELFF.

The table lists this clonotype with many counts. This chain uses TRBV11-3 with TRBJ1-1; TRBD1 aligns across 8 bases. CDR1 SGHNT and CDR2 YENEEA come from the germline V gene. The CDR3 is made up of 13 amino acids. The junction had 4 bases not matched to a gene; V was cut back by 5 bases and J by 5 bases. This chain's CDR3 is CASSSRGQTEAFF. Written as DNA, the CDR3 is TGTGCCAGCAGCAGCAGGGGGCAAACTGAAGCTTTCTTT.

The sample holds many counts of this clonotype. This rearrangement joins TRBV12-5 to TRBJ2-1; no clear D gene. CDR3 size: 12 residues. CDR1 is LGHNT and CDR2 is FRNRAP in the germline V gene. Trimming left V 2 bases short and J 10 bases short, with 9 bases between. CDR3 nucleotides: TGTGCTAGTGGTTTGTGGGCTAGGGAGCAGTTCTTC. As protein: CASGLWAREQFF.

This clonotype turned up a few times. This chain connects TRBV25-1 to TRBJ2-7; TRBD2 might be the D (5 bases). Trimming shortened V by 4 bases and J by 6 bases, and 16 bases separated the two germline ends. From germline, CDR1 is MGHDK and CDR2 SYGVNS. The CDR3 covers 14 residues. The CDR3 nucleotides are TGTGCCAGCAGTGCTAACCTCCGGGGAACCGAGCAGTACTTC. Amino acid sequence: CASSANLRGTEQYF.

This chain joins TRBV15 and TRBJ2-2; no clear D gene. The CDR3 totals 15 residues. Deletions cut 0 bases from V and 3 bases from J, with 8 bases between. The V gene's germline CDR1 is LNHNV and CDR2 YYDKDF (reference sequence). The CDR3 nucleotides are TGTGCCACCAGCAGAGACAGGCTGCACACCGGGGAGCTGTTTTTT. This translates into CATSRDRLHTGELFF.